The sequence of this T cell receptor beta chain was determined in a study of blood T cell repertoires in COVID-19. Study overall: PBMCs, B-cell-depleted T cells, or T cells provided the cDNA or gDNA that made up the material.

The CDR3 spans 14 residues. V shed 5 bases and J 4 bases; nucleotides not matched to a gene: 8. Germline V gene lookup returns CDR1 SGHTA and CDR2 FQGNSA. Clones were sequenced by immunoSEQ multiplex PCR, and TCRdb holds only the in-frame ones, with some missing. This sample has roughly 140,000 clones; over 80% occur once, and the top ten carry approximately 10%. The TCR was taken from an elderly woman with acute or convalescent COVID-19. The specimen sequenced was peripheral blood. The gene calls are TRBV7-2 and TRBJ2-7; 7 bases fit TRBD1. Written as DNA, the CDR3 is TGTGCCAGCAGCCCCCGACAGGGAGATTACGAGCAGTACTTC. This codes for CASSPRQGDYEQYF. The full variable domain, its missing parts supplied by reference TRBV7-2 and TRBJ2-7, is GAGVSQSPSNKVTEKGKDVELRCDPISGHTALYWYRQSLGQGLEFLIYFQGNSAPDKSGLPSDRFSAERTGGSVSTLTIQRTQQEDSAVYLCASSPRQGDYEQYFGPGTRLTVT.